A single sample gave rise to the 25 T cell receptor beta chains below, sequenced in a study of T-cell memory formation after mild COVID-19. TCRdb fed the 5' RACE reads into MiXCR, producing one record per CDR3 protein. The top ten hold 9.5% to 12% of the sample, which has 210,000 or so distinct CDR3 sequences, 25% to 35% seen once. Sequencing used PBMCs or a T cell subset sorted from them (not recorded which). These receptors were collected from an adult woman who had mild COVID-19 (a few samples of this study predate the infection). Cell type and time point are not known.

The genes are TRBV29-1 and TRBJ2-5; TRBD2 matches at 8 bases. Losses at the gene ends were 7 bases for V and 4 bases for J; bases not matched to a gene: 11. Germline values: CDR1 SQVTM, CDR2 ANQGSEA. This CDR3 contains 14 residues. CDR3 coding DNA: TGCAGCGCAGGCCCGGCGGGGGGAAGAGAGACCCAGTACTTC. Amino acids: CSAGPAGGRETQYF.

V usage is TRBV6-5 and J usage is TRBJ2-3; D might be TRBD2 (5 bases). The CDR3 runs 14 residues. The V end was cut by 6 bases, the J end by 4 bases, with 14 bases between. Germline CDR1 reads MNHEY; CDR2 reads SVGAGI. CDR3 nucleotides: TGTGCCAGCAGCTACCGGAGGTGGGCAGATACGCAGTATTTT. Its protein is CASSYRRWADTQYF.

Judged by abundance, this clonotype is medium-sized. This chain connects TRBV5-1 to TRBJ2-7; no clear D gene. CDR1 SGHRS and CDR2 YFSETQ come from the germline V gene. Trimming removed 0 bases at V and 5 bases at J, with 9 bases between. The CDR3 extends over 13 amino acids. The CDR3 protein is CASSLAPGDEQYF. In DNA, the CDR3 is TGCGCCAGCAGCTTGGCCCCCGGCGACGAGCAGTACTTC.

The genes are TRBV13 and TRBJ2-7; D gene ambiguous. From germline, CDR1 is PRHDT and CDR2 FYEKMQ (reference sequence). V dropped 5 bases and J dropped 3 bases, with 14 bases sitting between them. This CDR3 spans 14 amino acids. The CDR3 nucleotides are TGTGCCAGCAGCCCCACTGGCGTCAGCTACGAGCAGTACTTC. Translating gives CASSPTGVSYEQYF.

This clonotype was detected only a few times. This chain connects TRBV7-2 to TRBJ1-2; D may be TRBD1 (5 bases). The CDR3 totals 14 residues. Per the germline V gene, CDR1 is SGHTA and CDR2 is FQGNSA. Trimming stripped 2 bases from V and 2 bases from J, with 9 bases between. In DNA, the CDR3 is TGTGCCAGCAGCTTACAGGGTTCCAACTATGGCTACACCTTC. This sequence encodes CASSLQGSNYGYTF.

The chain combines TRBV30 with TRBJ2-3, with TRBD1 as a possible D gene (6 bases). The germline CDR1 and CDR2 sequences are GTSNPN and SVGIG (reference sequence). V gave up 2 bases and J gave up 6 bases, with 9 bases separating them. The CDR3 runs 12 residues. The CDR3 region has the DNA TGTGCCTGGAGTAGGCAGGGGGATACGCAGTATTTT. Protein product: CAWSRQGDTQYF.

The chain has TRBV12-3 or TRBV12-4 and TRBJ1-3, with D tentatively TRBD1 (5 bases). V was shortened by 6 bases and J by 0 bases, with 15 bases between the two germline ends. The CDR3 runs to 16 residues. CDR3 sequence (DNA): TGTGCCAGCAGGCCTGCCTGGGGGGGCTCTGGAAACACCATATATTTT. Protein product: CASRPAWGGSGNTIYF.

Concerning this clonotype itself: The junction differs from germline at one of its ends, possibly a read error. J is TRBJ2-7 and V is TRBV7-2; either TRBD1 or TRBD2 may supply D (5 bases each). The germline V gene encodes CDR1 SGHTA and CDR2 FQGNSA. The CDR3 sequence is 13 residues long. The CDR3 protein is CANSFARDLEQYF. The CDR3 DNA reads TGTGCCAACAGCTTCGCCCGGGACCTCGAGCAGTACTTC.

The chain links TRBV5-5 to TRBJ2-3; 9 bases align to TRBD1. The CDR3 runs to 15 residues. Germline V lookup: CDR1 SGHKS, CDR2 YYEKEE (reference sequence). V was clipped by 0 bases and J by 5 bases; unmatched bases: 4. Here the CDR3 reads CASSLAPGQGDTQYF. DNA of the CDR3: TGTGCCAGCAGCTTGGCGCCGGGACAGGGAGATACGCAGTATTTT.

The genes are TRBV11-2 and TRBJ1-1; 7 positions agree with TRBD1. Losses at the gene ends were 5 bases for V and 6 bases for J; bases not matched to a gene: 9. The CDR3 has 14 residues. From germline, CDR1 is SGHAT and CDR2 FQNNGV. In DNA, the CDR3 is TGTGCCAGCAGCATAGGGACAGCAAGCCCTGAAGCTTTCTTT. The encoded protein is CASSIGTASPEAFF.

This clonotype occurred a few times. The CDR3 loop is CASSPGSNTGELFF. The CDR3 DNA sequence: TGTGCCAGCAGTCCCGGGTCGAACACCGGGGAGCTGTTTTTT. This chain joins TRBV12-3 or TRBV12-4 and TRBJ2-2; D not resolved. V was clipped by 5 bases and J by 0 bases, with 7 bases between them. CDR3 length equals 14 residues.

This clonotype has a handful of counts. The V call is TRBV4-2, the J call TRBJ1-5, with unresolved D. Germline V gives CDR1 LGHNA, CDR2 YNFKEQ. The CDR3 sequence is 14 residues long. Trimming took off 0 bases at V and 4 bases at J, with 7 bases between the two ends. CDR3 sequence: CASSQDSPNQPQHF. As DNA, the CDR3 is TGTGCCAGCAGCCAAGACAGCCCTAATCAGCCCCAGCATTTT.

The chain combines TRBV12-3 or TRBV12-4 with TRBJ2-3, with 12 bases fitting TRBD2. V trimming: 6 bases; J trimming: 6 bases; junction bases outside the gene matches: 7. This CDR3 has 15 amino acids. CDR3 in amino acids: CASRGLAGKKDTQYF. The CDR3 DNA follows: TGTGCCAGCAGAGGACTAGCGGGAAAAAAGGATACGCAGTATTTT.

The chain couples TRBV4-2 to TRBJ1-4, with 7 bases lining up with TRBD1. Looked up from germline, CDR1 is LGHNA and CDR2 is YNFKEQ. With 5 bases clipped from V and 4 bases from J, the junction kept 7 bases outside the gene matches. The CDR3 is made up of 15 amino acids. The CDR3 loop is CASSGGQALNEKLFF. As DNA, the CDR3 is TGTGCCAGCAGCGGCGGACAGGCGCTTAATGAAAAACTGTTTTTT.

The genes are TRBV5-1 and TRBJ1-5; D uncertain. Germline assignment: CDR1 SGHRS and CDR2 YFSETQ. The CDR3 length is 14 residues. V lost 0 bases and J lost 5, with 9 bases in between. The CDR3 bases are TGCGCCAGCAGCTTGGGCAGTTCGGATCAGCCCCAGCATTTT. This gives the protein CASSLGSSDQPQHF.

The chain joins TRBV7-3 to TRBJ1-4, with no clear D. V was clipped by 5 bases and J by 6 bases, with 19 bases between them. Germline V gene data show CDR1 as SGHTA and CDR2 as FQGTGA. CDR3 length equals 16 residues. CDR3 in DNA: TGTGCCAGCAGCCCCCTCTTGTCGATGCGGGATGAAAAACTGTTTTTT. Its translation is CASSPLLSMRDEKLFF. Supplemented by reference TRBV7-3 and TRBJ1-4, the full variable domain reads GAGVSQTPSNKVTEKGKYVELRCDPISGHTALYWYRQSLGQGPEFLIYFQGTGAADDSGLPNDRFFAVRPEGSVSTLKIQRTERGDSAVYLCASSPLLSMRDEKLFFGSGTQLSVL.

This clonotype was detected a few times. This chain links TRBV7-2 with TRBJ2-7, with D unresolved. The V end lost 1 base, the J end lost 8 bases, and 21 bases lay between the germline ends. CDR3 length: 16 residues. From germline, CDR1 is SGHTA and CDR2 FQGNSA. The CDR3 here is CASSLGSLPPLAQQYF. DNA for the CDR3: TGTGCCAGCAGCTTAGGGTCCCTACCCCCATTGGCCCAGCAGTACTTC.

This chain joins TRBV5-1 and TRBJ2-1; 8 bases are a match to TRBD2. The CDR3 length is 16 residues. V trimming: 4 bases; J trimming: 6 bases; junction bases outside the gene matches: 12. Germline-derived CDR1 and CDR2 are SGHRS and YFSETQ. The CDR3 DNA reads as TGCGCCAGCAGCGCCCCGAGTTTGCGGGAGGCCAATGAGCAGTTCTTC. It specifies CASSAPSLREANEQFF.

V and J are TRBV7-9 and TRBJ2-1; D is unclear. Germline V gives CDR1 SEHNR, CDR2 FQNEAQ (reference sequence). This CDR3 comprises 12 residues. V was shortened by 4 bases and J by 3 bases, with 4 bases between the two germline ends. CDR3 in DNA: TGTGCCAGCAGCTCGGTCTACAATGAGCAGTTCTTC. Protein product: CASSSVYNEQFF.

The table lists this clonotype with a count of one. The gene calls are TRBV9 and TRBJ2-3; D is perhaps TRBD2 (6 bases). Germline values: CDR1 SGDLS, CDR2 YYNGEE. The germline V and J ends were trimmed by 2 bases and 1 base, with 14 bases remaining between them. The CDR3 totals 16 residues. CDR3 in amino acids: CASSVELGTGTDTQYF. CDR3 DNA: TGTGCCAGCAGCGTCGAGCTCGGGACTGGCACAGATACGCAGTATTTT.

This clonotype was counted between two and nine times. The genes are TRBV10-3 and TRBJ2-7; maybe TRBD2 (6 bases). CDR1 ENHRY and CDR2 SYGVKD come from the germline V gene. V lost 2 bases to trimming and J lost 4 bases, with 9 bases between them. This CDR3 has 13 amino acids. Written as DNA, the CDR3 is TGTGCCATCAGTGAGGGACGGGAGTACGAGCAGTACTTC. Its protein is CAISEGREYEQYF.

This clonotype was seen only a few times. The CDR3 DNA reads TGTGCCAGCTCTCCGACTGAGGCAAAGGACTACGAGCAGTACTTC. Its translation: CASSPTEAKDYEQYF. This chain links TRBV18 with TRBJ2-7; D ambiguous. Trimming pared 6 bases from V and 3 bases from J, leaving 18 bases between. This CDR3 has 15 residues. Germline values: CDR1 KGHSH, CDR2 LQKENI.

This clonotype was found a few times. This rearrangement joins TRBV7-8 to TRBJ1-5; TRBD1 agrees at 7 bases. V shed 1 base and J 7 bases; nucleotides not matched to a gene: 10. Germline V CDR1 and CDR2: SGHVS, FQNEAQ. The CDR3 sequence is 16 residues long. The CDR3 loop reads CASSLGGRQGGQPQHF. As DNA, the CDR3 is TGTGCCAGCAGCTTAGGGGGTCGGCAGGGGGGCCAGCCCCAGCATTTT.

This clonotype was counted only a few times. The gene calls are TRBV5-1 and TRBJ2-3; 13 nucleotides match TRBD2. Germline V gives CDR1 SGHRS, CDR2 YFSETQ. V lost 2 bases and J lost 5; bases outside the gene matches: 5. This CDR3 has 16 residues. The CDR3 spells CASSFTSGGAEDTQYF. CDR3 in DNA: TGCGCCAGCAGCTTTACTAGCGGGGGGGCCGAAGATACGCAGTATTTT. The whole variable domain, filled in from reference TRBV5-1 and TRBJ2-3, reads KAGVTQTPRYLIKTRGQQVTLSCSPISGHRSVSWYQQTPGQGLQFLFEYFSETQRNKGNFPGRFSGRQFSNSRSEMNVSTLELGDSALYLCASSFTSGGAEDTQYFGPGTRLTVL.

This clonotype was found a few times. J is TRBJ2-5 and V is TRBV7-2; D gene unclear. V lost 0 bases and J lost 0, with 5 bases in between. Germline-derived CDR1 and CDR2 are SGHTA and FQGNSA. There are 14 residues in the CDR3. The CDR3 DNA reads TGTGCCAGCAGCTTAGCACGGAACCAAGAGACCCAGTACTTC. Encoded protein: CASSLARNQETQYF.